This paragraph covers one T cell receptor (beta chain) sequence. The CDR3 totals 15 residues. Germline trimming cut 5 bases from V and 7 bases from J; bases unmatched to any gene: 9. Germline CDR1 is MNHEY and CDR2 is SVGEGT. The data derive from a study of blood T cell repertoires in COVID-19. Repertoires were generated with immunoSEQ multiplex PCR, while TCRdb's copy carries only in-frame clones and drops some. The table records under 200,000 clones, 88% of them present only once. The sequence was collected from a man in his forties with active or convalescent COVID-19. The sample consisted of peripheral blood. The chain is built from TRBV6-2 or TRBV6-3 and TRBJ2-1, with 9 bases aligning to TRBD1. The CDR3: CASSDRDRAINEQFF. CDR3 bases: TGTGCCAGCAGTGATAGGGACAGGGCAATAAATGAGCAGTTCTTC.